The sequence of this TCR beta chain was determined in a study of T cells after posttransplantation cyclophosphamide. Profiling relied on immunoSEQ multiplex PCR, and the TCRdb table lists in-frame clones only, not all of them. The sample counts some 31,000 clones, none seen once; the ten largest own over 4%. This clone was seen a handful of times. Germline values: CDR1 MNHEY, CDR2 SVGEGT. The V end lost 5 bases, the J end lost 2 bases, and 16 bases lay between the germline ends. The CDR3 length is 16 residues. Sequenced material: PBMCs. The TCR sequence derives from a woman younger than 45 in good health and a related stem cell transplant donor. The chain combines TRBV6-2 or TRBV6-3 with TRBJ1-5; a possible D gene is TRBD1 (5 bases). The CDR3 loop reads CASSDAAGKRNQPQHF. DNA of the CDR3: TGTGCCAGCAGTGACGCAGCAGGGAAGCGCAATCAGCCCCAGCATTTT.